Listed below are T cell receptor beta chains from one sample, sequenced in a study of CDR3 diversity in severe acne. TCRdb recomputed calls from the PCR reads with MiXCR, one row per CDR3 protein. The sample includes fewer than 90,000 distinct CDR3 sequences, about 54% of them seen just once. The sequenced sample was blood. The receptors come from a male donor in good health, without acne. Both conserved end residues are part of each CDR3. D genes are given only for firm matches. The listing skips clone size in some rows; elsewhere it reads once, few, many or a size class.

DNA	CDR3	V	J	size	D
TGTGCCACCCGGACGGACACCCTCAATCAGCCCCAGCATTTT	CATRTDTLNQPQHF	TRBV10-3	TRBJ1-5	.	.
TGCAGTGCTAGCCCTAGCGGGAGCTCCTACAATGAGCAGTTCTTC	CSASPSGSSYNEQFF	TRBV20-1	TRBJ2-1	.	TRBD2
TGCGCCAGCAGCGCGTGGGACAGCTCTGGAAACACCTTC	CASSAWDSSGNTF	TRBV5-1	TRBJ1-2	once	TRBD1
TGCGCCAGCAGCTTCGACAGGTACTATGGCTACACCTTC	CASSFDRYYGYTF	TRBV5-1	TRBJ1-2	few	.
TGTGCCAGCTCCCTCTTCCGGGAGTCTAACACCGGGGAGCTGTTTTTT	CASSLFRESNTGELFF	TRBV18	TRBJ2-2	.	.
TGTGCCAGCAGTTACTCCTTGGCCAGGGCCGGTGGCTACACCTTC	CASSYSLARAGGYTF	TRBV6-6	TRBJ1-2	.	.
TGTGCCAGCAGCCGGACTAGCGGGGGGGCCGGTGACACCGGGGAGCTGTTTTTT	CASSRTSGGAGDTGELFF	TRBV6-5	TRBJ2-2	.	TRBD2
TGTGCCAGCGAACCGCGGACAGATACGCAGTATTTT	CASEPRTDTQYF	TRBV7-9	TRBJ2-3	few	.
TGTGCCAGTCACAAACCGGGGGGAGGGCAGAGCAACGAGCAGTACTTC	CASHKPGGGQSNEQYF	TRBV6-1	TRBJ2-7	.	TRBD2
TGTGCCAGAAAAGATCTAGCCAAAAACATTCAGTACTTC	CARKDLAKNIQYF	TRBV2	TRBJ2-4	many	.
TGCAGTGCTAGTGCTAGCGGGAGGGGCGAGACCCAGTACTTC	CSASASGRGETQYF	TRBV20-1	TRBJ2-5	medium-sized	TRBD2
TGTGCCAGCAGCTTAGGGAGTTTTTACCCCTACGAGCAGTACTTC	CASSLGSFYPYEQYF	TRBV7-2	TRBJ2-7	.	.
TGTGCCAGCAGCCAAGATCAACTAGCGGGAGGGCCTGGCACCGGGGAGCTGTTTTTT	CASSQDQLAGGPGTGELFF	TRBV9	TRBJ2-2	once	TRBD2
TGTGCCACCAGTGATTATCTACAGGGGGCCGGTCCCCACAATGAGCAGTTCTTC	CATSDYLQGAGPHNEQFF	TRBV24-1	TRBJ2-1	.	TRBD1
TGCAGCGTTGGGGACAGCGACTACGAGCAGTACTTC	CSVGDSDYEQYF	TRBV29-1	TRBJ2-7	medium-sized	TRBD1
TGCGCCAGCAGCCCTTCGGGGAGCGGGGGCCCGAGCTCCTACAATGAGCAGTTCTTC	CASSPSGSGGPSSYNEQFF	TRBV4-1	TRBJ2-1	many	TRBD2
TGCAGCGTTGGAACAGGGACGGACTATGGCTACGAGCAGTACTTC	CSVGTGTDYGYEQYF	TRBV29-1	TRBJ2-7	.	.
TGTGCCAGTAGGAGGACAGGGTACAACGAGCAGTACTTC	CASRRTGYNEQYF	TRBV19	TRBJ2-7	.	TRBD1
TGTGCCAGCAGGAGGGACTCGGGGGGGAATCAGCCCCAGCATTTT	CASRRDSGGNQPQHF	TRBV25-1	TRBJ1-5	.	.
TGTGCCAGCAGCCCGGGGACCGTCCAAGAGACCCAGTACTTC	CASSPGTVQETQYF	TRBV7-9	TRBJ2-5	few	.
TGTGCCAGCAGCTTACCCTTTACAGAACAGCCCCAGCATTTT	CASSLPFTEQPQHF	TRBV11-2	TRBJ1-5	once	.
TGTGCCAGCAGACCTCGGGGGGGCAGGGGGACTTATAGCAATCAGCCCCAGCATTTT	CASRPRGGRGTYSNQPQHF	TRBV6-1	TRBJ1-5	many	TRBD1
TGTGCCAGCAGTGCCATTGAGAGGGAAGGGCAGCCCCAGCATTTT	CASSAIEREGQPQHF	TRBV2	TRBJ1-5	.	.
TGTGCCAGTACCTCATCAGGGCATGGCTACACCTTC	CASTSSGHGYTF	TRBV19	TRBJ1-2	.	.
TGTGCCAGCAGTTCAGGGAGGCGGGGGAGGAACACCGGGGAGCTGTTTTTT	CASSSGRRGRNTGELFF	TRBV6-5	TRBJ2-2	many	TRBD2
TGTGCCACCAGCAGGAGACAGGGTGGCACTGAAGCTTTCTTT	CATSRRQGGTEAFF	TRBV15	TRBJ1-1	few	TRBD1
TGTGCCAGCAGCTTGCCTAGCGGGAGTGGGGCCCAGTACTTC	CASSLPSGSGAQYF	TRBV5-4	TRBJ2-5	.	TRBD2
TGCAGTGCTAGTCCCAGGGGGGAGTGGTACAATCAGCCCCAGTACTTC	CSASPRGEWYNQPQYF	TRBV20-1	TRBJ2-5	.	.
TGCAGTGCTAGAGGGACAGGGGGCGAAAATGAGCAGTTCTTC	CSARGTGGENEQFF	TRBV20-1	TRBJ2-1	.	TRBD1
TGTGCCAGCAGCCAAGATGGACTAGCGGGAGGGTACGAGCAGTACTTC	CASSQDGLAGGYEQYF	TRBV4-2	TRBJ2-7	many	TRBD2
TGCAGCGTTACAGGGAATATGAACACTGAAGCTTTCTTT	CSVTGNMNTEAFF	TRBV29-1	TRBJ1-1	.	.
TGTGCCAGCAGTCCGGGACATCACTACGAGCAGTACTTC	CASSPGHHYEQYF	TRBV5-8	TRBJ2-7	.	.
TGTGCCAGTAGTATCTCCGCCAGGGATACGCAGTATTTT	CASSISARDTQYF	TRBV19	TRBJ2-3	many	.
TGTGCCAGCAGTATTTCGACAGGGCTCCACGAGCAGTACTTC	CASSISTGLHEQYF	TRBV27	TRBJ2-7	many	TRBD1
TGCGCCAGCAGCCCACGGGGGGGGGAGCCGGAGGAGACCCAGTACTTC	CASSPRGGEPEETQYF	TRBV5-1	TRBJ2-5	.	TRBD2
TGTGCCAGCAGCTTAGACGGGGCAGGGAATGTAGGGGGCTACACCTTC	CASSLDGAGNVGGYTF	TRBV7-3	TRBJ1-2	.	.
TGTGCCTGGACTAGCGGGAGGTCTTCCTCCTACAATGAGCAGTTCTTC	CAWTSGRSSSYNEQFF	TRBV30	TRBJ2-1	.	TRBD2
TGTGCCAGCAGCCAGATGGGAGTGAAGCAGCCCCAGCATTTT	CASSQMGVKQPQHF	TRBV3-1	TRBJ1-5	.	.
TGTGCCAGCAGCTCGACTAGCGGGGGGTCGGGCACAGATACGCAGTATTTT	CASSSTSGGSGTDTQYF	TRBV7-3	TRBJ2-3	few	TRBD2
TGTGCCAGCACGCTGGGACAGGCCAACACCGGGGAGCTGTTTTTT	CASTLGQANTGELFF	TRBV7-9	TRBJ2-2	few	TRBD1
TGCAGTGCCAGCAGCCTAGGGGCAGGCCCTACCTACGAGCAGTACTTC	CSASSLGAGPTYEQYF	TRBV20-1	TRBJ2-7	.	.
TGTGCCAGCAGTTTTACGTCGGGGGTCAGCTCCTACAATGAGCAGTTCTTC	CASSFTSGVSSYNEQFF	TRBV27	TRBJ2-1	.	.
TGCGCCAGCAGCCAAGATTCGGTGACACAAAAAGACGGTGGCTACACCTTC	CASSQDSVTQKDGGYTF	TRBV4-1	TRBJ1-2	.	.
TGTGCCAGCAGCTTCGGCCCCTACGAGCAGTACTTC	CASSFGPYEQYF	TRBV7-9	TRBJ2-7	.	.
TGTGCCAGCAGCATACTGGGGGGCCAGACCCAGTACTTC	CASSILGGQTQYF	TRBV7-2	TRBJ2-5	.	.
TGTGCCAGCAGTTCCGGGACAGGGACCAATGAGCAGTTCTTC	CASSSGTGTNEQFF	TRBV13	TRBJ2-1	.	TRBD1
TGCGCCAGCAGCCTTCCCCCAGGGCTGGGCTGGGAGACCCAGTACTTC	CASSLPPGLGWETQYF	TRBV4-1	TRBJ2-5	few	.
TGCGCCAGCAGCTTGGACAGGGGGCAGTATATTTTGAACACTGAAGCTTTCTTT	CASSLDRGQYILNTEAFF	TRBV5-1	TRBJ1-1	many	TRBD1
TGTGCCATCAGTGGGGACAGGCGACTGAACACTGAAGCTTTCTTT	CAISGDRRLNTEAFF	TRBV10-3	TRBJ1-1	few	TRBD1
TGTGCCAGCAGTGAAGGCCGAAAACTGTTTTTT	CASSEGRKLFF	TRBV2	TRBJ1-4	.	.
TGCGCCAGCAGCTTGCCCCGAGGAGGTTCCACCCACGAGCAGTACTTC	CASSLPRGGSTHEQYF	TRBV5-1	TRBJ2-7	.	.
TGTGCCAGCAGTGACAGGGACTATGGCTACACCTTC	CASSDRDYGYTF	TRBV2	TRBJ1-2	.	.
TGTGCCAGCAGTGAATCCCCGGGACAGGGCCACTACGAGCAGTACTTC	CASSESPGQGHYEQYF	TRBV25-1	TRBJ2-7	many	TRBD1
TGTGCCACCAGTGGTACCCCGAACACCGGGGAGCTGTTTTTT	CATSGTPNTGELFF	TRBV24-1	TRBJ2-2	medium-sized	.
TGTGCCAGCATTGGAGTAGCGGTACAAGAGACCCAGTACTTC	CASIGVAVQETQYF	TRBV2	TRBJ2-5	medium-sized	.
TGTGCCAGCAGTTACTCGTCAACAGGGGTCTATAATTCACCCCTCCACTTT	CASSYSSTGVYNSPLHF	TRBV6-5	TRBJ1-6	many	TRBD1
TGTGCCAGTAGTATCCGCCGGGAGAGGGATTCACCCCTCCACTTT	CASSIRRERDSPLHF	TRBV19	TRBJ1-6	many	.